These 17 T cell receptor beta chains came from one sample sequenced in a study of shared clonotypes between healthy human individuals. Profiling relied on immunoSEQ multiplex PCR, and the TCRdb table lists in-frame clones only, not all of them. The sample contains 1.5 million to 2.5 million clones, about 95% of which appear only once. Naive CD8 cells were CD45RO-negative, positively selected for CCR7, excluding terminally differentiated effector memory CD45RA+ cells. Sequencing was performed on naive CD8+ T cells sorted from blood. These TCRs come from a man younger than 35 in good health.

The chain carries TRBV5-6 and TRBJ2-7; possibly TRBD2 for D (6 bases). This CDR3 is built from 14 residues. The germline CDR1 and CDR2 sequences are SGHDT and YYEEEE. The V and J ends lost 4 bases and 3 bases respectively, with 14 bases between them. CDR3 sequence (DNA): TGTGCCAGCAGCCCTCGACTAGTTGACTACGAGCAGTACTTC. Translating it yields CASSPRLVDYEQYF.

With regard to this clone: Other nucleotide sequences from this sample produce the same CDR3. The chain is built from TRBV7-9 and TRBJ1-1, with a weak D call TRBD1 (6 bases). The CDR3 has 13 amino acids. In germline, CDR1 is SEHNR, CDR2 FQNEAQ (reference sequence). The V gene lost 9 bases and the J gene lost 0 bases, with 11 bases spanning the gap. The CDR3: CASGGALNTEAFF. The CDR3 DNA is TGTGCCAGTGGGGGGGCGTTGAACACTGAAGCTTTCTTT.

Concerning this clone itself: It may be a read error: a sequence one base away is much more abundant. Other DNA sequences from this sample encode an identical CDR3 as well. The V and J genes are TRBV11-2 and TRBJ2-5; D is unresolved. This CDR3 is built from 11 residues. Per germline, CDR1 SGHAT and CDR2 FQNNGV. V was clipped by 1 base and J by 7 bases, with 4 bases between them. This CDR3 reads CASSLGVTQYF. Written as DNA, the CDR3 is TGTGCCAGCAGCTTAGGGGTGACCCAGTACTTC.

This clone was seen a handful of times. The chain is built from TRBV5-6 and TRBJ2-5; D ambiguous. CDR3 length: 13 residues. Trimming cost V 4 bases and J 2 bases, with 9 bases left between them. Germline loops: CDR1 SGHDT, CDR2 YYEEEE. In DNA form, the CDR3 reads TGTGCCAGCAGCGGTGGGATTCAAGAGACCCAGTACTTC. Translated: CASSGGIQETQYF.

The chain carries TRBV27 and TRBJ2-7; D may be TRBD1 (7 bases). V was shortened by 5 bases and J by 4 bases, with 21 bases between the two germline ends. The CDR3 loop spans 16 amino acids. In germline, CDR1 is MNHEY, CDR2 SMNVEV (reference sequence). The CDR3 region has the DNA TGTGCCAGCAGTCCTACAGGCGGGACAGCAGGGTACGAGCAGTACTTC. Translation gives CASSPTGGTAGYEQYF.

The rearrangement uses TRBV27 and TRBJ1-2, with TRBD1 matching 9 bases. Germline V lookup: CDR1 MNHEY, CDR2 SMNVEV (reference sequence). The CDR3 covers 14 residues. The trim removed 0 bases at V and 8 bases at J, leaving 4 bases unmatched. CDR3 sequence reads: CASSLSNRGQGYTF. The CDR3 nucleotides read TGTGCCAGCAGTTTATCGAACAGGGGGCAAGGCTACACCTTC.

This chain links TRBV13 with TRBJ2-7; 10 nucleotides agree with TRBD2. The CDR3 is 15 residues long. With 6 bases clipped from V and 4 bases from J, the junction kept 9 bases outside the gene matches. Germline lookup yields CDR1 PRHDT and CDR2 FYEKMQ (reference sequence). The CDR3 sequence is CASSFPSSGGYEQYF. In DNA form, the CDR3 reads TGTGCCAGCAGTTTCCCCTCTAGCGGGGGTTACGAGCAGTACTTC.

This chain connects TRBV7-2 to TRBJ2-5; TRBD2 agrees at 10 bases. Trimming cost V 5 bases and J 5 bases; bases outside gene matches: 5. Germline lookup yields CDR1 SGHTA and CDR2 FQGNSA. The CDR3 covers 14 residues. The CDR3: CASSRQTSGETQYF. Written as DNA, the CDR3 is TGTGCCAGCAGCCGTCAGACTAGCGGGGAGACCCAGTACTTC.

The chain has TRBV7-6 and TRBJ2-7; perhaps D is TRBD1 or TRBD2 (5 bases each). Germline-derived CDR1 and CDR2 are SGHVS and FNYEAQ. Trimming stripped 6 bases from V and 6 bases from J, with 15 bases between. The CDR3 contains 13 residues. The CDR3 region has the DNA TGTGCCAGCAGTCCCGGGGCTTTACTCGAGCAGTACTTC. Its protein product is CASSPGALLEQYF.

This chain's CDR3 is CASSQGGALSYEQYF. CDR3 nucleotide sequence: TGCGCCAGCAGCCAAGGAGGTGCCCTCTCCTACGAGCAGTACTTC. The chain links TRBV4-1 to TRBJ2-7; no firm D call. In germline, CDR1 is MGHRA, CDR2 YSYEKL. The CDR3 is 15 amino acids. V lost 1 base, J lost 0 bases, and 10 bases lay in between.

This clone was counted a few times. The V and J genes are TRBV10-2 and TRBJ1-2, with D unclear. CDR1 is WSHSY, CDR2 SAAADI, per germline. The CDR3 totals 17 residues. The V end lost 0 bases, the J end lost 4 bases, and 18 bases lay between the germline ends. CDR3: CASSESKYAAGSYGYTF. CDR3 bases: TGCGCCAGCAGTGAGTCGAAGTACGCAGCAGGTAGCTATGGCTACACCTTC.

This chain joins TRBV5-6 and TRBJ2-7, with 7 bases lining up with TRBD2. Germline-derived CDR1 and CDR2 are SGHDT and YYEEEE. The length of the CDR3 is 15 residues. Losses at the gene ends were 4 bases for V and 2 bases for J; bases not matched to a gene: 9. The CDR3 region has the DNA TGTGCCAGCAGCACAGCGGGACCCCTTACCTACGAGCAGTACTTC. Protein: CASSTAGPLTYEQYF. Using reference TRBV5-6 and TRBJ2-7 for the parts outside the CDR3, the full variable domain is DAGVTQSPTHLIKTRGQQVTLRCSPKSGHDTVSWYQQALGQGPQFIFQYYEEEERQRGNFPDRFSGHQFPNYSSELNVNALLLGDSALYLCASSTAGPLTYEQYFGPGTRLTVT.

The gene calls are TRBV7-9 and TRBJ2-7; D is perhaps TRBD1 (6 bases). The germline gives CDR1 SEHNR, CDR2 FQNEAQ (reference sequence). V shed 8 bases and J shed 4 bases, with 15 bases lying between them. This CDR3 is 13 amino acids long. CDR3: CASLGAGVYEQYF. In nucleotides, the CDR3 is TGTGCCAGCCTCGGCGCAGGGGTGTACGAGCAGTACTTC.

This sequence joins TRBV19 and TRBJ2-1, with TRBD2 as a possible D gene (5 bases). This CDR3 comprises 15 residues. V was cut by 4 bases and J by 5 bases, with 15 bases left in between. From germline, CDR1 is LNHDA and CDR2 SQIVND (reference sequence). The CDR3: CASSNLNSANNEQFF. For the CDR3, the DNA is TGTGCCAGTAGTAATCTGAATAGCGCTAACAATGAGCAGTTCTTC.

This chain joins TRBV2 and TRBJ2-2, with D maybe TRBD1 (6 bases). The germline V gene has CDR1 SNHLY and CDR2 FYNNEI. The CDR3 runs to 17 residues. Trimming left V 3 bases short and J 0 bases short, with 14 bases between. The CDR3 coding sequence is TGTGCCAGCAGTGAGGTTGAACAGGGTTCGAACACCGGGGAGCTGTTTTTT. This sequence encodes CASSEVEQGSNTGELFF.

This clone was seen once. CDR3 loop: CASSEGTPGGQPQHF. The CDR3 bases are TGTGCCAGCAGTGAAGGGACACCCGGAGGTCAGCCCCAGCATTTT. This sequence joins TRBV6-1 and TRBJ1-5; D might be TRBD1 (5 bases). This CDR3 region has 15 residues. Trimming took off 1 base at V and 6 bases at J, with 13 bases between the two ends. CDR1 MNHNS and CDR2 SASEGT come from the germline V gene.

The V call is TRBV6-1, the J call TRBJ1-6; no firm D call. The V end was cut by 0 bases, the J end by 8 bases, with 14 bases between. The germline V gene has CDR1 MNHNS and CDR2 SASEGT. This CDR3 region has 16 residues. In nucleotides, the CDR3 is TGTGCCAGCAGTGAAGCATGGGAGTCCGGGGATTCACCCCTCCACTTT. This codes for CASSEAWESGDSPLHF.